This entry lists 23 T cell receptor beta chains sequenced from one sample in a study of neurological immune-mediated disorders (dated by TCRdb to the late 2010s). The library was produced with 5' RACE. The instrument was an Illumina HiSeq 2500. TCRdb's own reprocessing of the public reads used fastp at Q25 and MiXCR and kept productive beta chains. Records with the same CDR3 protein are collapsed into one entry carrying the most frequent genes and DNA. The sample table contains fewer than 40,000 distinct CDR3 sequences; only one count was recorded for less than 15% of them. The ten largest clones add up to 2% to 2.5% of the sample. This sample's time point label indicates: longitudinal time-point 2. The sequencing sample was made of PBMCs. These receptors all stem from a woman in her thirties or forties in good health.

This clonotype rates as medium-sized. The J gene is TRBJ2-2, the V gene TRBV5-1, with no clear D. V gave up 5 bases and J gave up 0 bases, with 14 bases separating them. The germline V gene encodes CDR1 SGHRS and CDR2 YFSETQ. The CDR3 runs to 16 residues. CDR3 residues: CASSSRIGTNTGELFF. The DNA for the CDR3 is TGCGCCAGCAGTTCCCGGATAGGAACGAACACCGGGGAGCTGTTTTTT.

This clonotype was found many times. The chain carries TRBV12-3 or TRBV12-4 and TRBJ2-5; 8 nucleotides align to TRBD1. CDR3 size: 12 residues. Unmatched junction bases numbered 3, after V lost 6 bases and J lost 6 bases. CDR3 amino acids: CASSGQGQTQYF. In DNA, the CDR3 is TGTGCCAGCAGCGGACAGGGACAGACCCAGTACTTC.

This clonotype was detected many times. The chain carries TRBV4-1 and TRBJ2-1; 12 bases map to TRBD2. The CDR3 runs 17 residues. Germline trimming cut 1 base from V and 8 bases from J; bases unmatched to any gene: 9. Looked up from germline, CDR1 is MGHRA and CDR2 is YSYEKL. The CDR3 DNA follows: TGCGCCAGCAGCCAAGGGAGAGGGCTAGCGGGGGGGGATGAGCAGTTCTTC. Its translation: CASSQGRGLAGGDEQFF.

This clonotype came up many times. The chain employs TRBV20-1 and TRBJ1-5; perhaps TRBD1 as D (5 bases). The germline V gene encodes CDR1 DFQATT and CDR2 SNEGSKA (reference sequence). The CDR3 is 15 residues long. V lost 0 bases, J lost 2 bases, and 11 bases lay in between. The DNA for the CDR3 is TGCAGTGCTAGAGAGTGGGGGTCGGGCAATCAGCCCCAGCATTTT. This codes for CSAREWGSGNQPQHF.

At least ten counts were recorded for this clonotype. The chain joins TRBV24-1 to TRBJ1-2; D is perhaps TRBD1 (5 bases). Germline values: CDR1 KGHDR, CDR2 SFDVKD. The V and J ends lost 4 bases and 4 bases respectively, with 12 bases between them. The CDR3 length is 14 residues. CDR3 amino acids: CATSDSDTAYGYTF. CDR3 bases: TGTGCCACCAGTGACTCGGACACTGCCTATGGCTACACCTTC.

At least ten counts were recorded for this clonotype. The chain uses TRBV7-2 and TRBJ2-3; unclear D gene. V lost 1 base to trimming and J lost 0 bases, with 8 bases between them. CDR3 size: 15 residues. The germline V gene has CDR1 SGHTA and CDR2 FQGNSA. The CDR3: CASSLDPESTDTQYF. For the CDR3, the DNA is TGTGCCAGCAGCTTAGACCCGGAGAGCACAGATACGCAGTATTTT. The variable domain in full, completed from reference TRBV7-2 and TRBJ2-3, reads GAGVSQSPSNKVTEKGKDVELRCDPISGHTALYWYRQSLGQGLEFLIYFQGNSAPDKSGLPSDRFSAERTGGSVSTLTIQRTQQEDSAVYLCASSLDPESTDTQYFGPGTRLTVL.

At least ten counts were recorded for this clonotype. The rearrangement links TRBV7-2 to TRBJ2-7, with TRBD2 identical over 11 bases. CDR3 length: 14 residues. Germline values: CDR1 SGHTA, CDR2 FQGNSA. V lost 4 bases to trimming and J lost 4 bases; unmatched junction nucleotides: 3. CDR3 region: CASSWGLAEYEQYF. DNA of the CDR3: TGTGCCAGCAGCTGGGGACTAGCGGAATACGAGCAGTACTTC.

This clonotype was recorded many times. The chain employs TRBV6-5 and TRBJ1-5; TRBD1 aligns across 7 bases. The CDR3 consists of 14 residues. The germline V gene encodes CDR1 MNHEY and CDR2 SVGAGI. Trimming cost V 2 bases and J 7 bases; bases outside gene matches: 5. CDR3 nucleotides: TGTGCCAGCAGTTACGGTTCCAGGGGGCAGCCCCAGCATTTT. Translating it yields CASSYGSRGQPQHF.

This clonotype was detected many times. V is TRBV20-1 and J is TRBJ2-1; 10 nucleotides agree with TRBD2. This CDR3 spans 15 amino acids. Germline CDR1 and CDR2: DFQATT and SNEGSKA (reference sequence). V gave up 5 bases and J gave up 7 bases; unmatched junction bases: 11. The CDR3 nucleotides are TGCAGTGCTTCGTATTACAGCGGGAGGGCGAATGAGCAGTTCTTC. Translated: CSASYYSGRANEQFF.

This clonotype was seen repeatedly, ten times or more. J is TRBJ2-2 and V is TRBV7-3; D gene ambiguous. V lost 5 bases and J lost 5, with 6 bases in between. The CDR3 loop spans 12 amino acids. Germline CDR1 and CDR2: SGHTA and FQGTGA. The DNA for the CDR3 is TGTGCCAGCAGCGCAAAAACCGGGGAGCTGTTTTTT. As protein: CASSAKTGELFF. The full variable domain, with the rest looked up from reference TRBV7-3 and TRBJ2-2, is GAGVSQTPSNKVTEKGKYVELRCDPISGHTALYWYRQSLGQGPEFLIYFQGTGAADDSGLPNDRFFAVRPEGSVSTLKIQRTERGDSAVYLCASSAKTGELFFGEGSRLTVL.

In this sample, this clonotype turned up once. Germline and junction disagree at one end, which may indicate a read error. The chain joins TRBV10-3 to TRBJ1-2, with unresolved D. Germline assignment: CDR1 ENHRY and CDR2 SYGVKD. The CDR3 extends over 13 amino acids. The CDR3 DNA reads TGTGCTATCACCGAAGAATCCTTTGGTGGCTACACCTTC. Translating gives CAITEESFGGYTF.

This clonotype has just a few counts. The chain has TRBV27 and TRBJ2-6, with a tentative D call TRBD1 (5 bases). Per germline, CDR1 MNHEY and CDR2 SMNVEV (reference sequence). The CDR3 sequence is 20 residues long. The V end lost 6 bases, the J end lost 0 bases, and 24 bases lay between the germline ends. CDR3: CASSPDTNPYRTSGANVLTF. In DNA, the CDR3 is TGTGCCAGCAGCCCGGACACAAACCCATACCGAACCTCTGGGGCCAACGTCCTGACTTTC.

This clonotype was counted many times. The chain joins TRBV5-1 to TRBJ1-2; tentative D call: TRBD1 (6 bases). The CDR3 loop spans 16 amino acids. Looked up from germline, CDR1 is SGHRS and CDR2 is YFSETQ. V dropped 4 bases and J dropped 0 bases, with 16 bases sitting between them. The CDR3 sequence is CASSPGQLGSNYGYTF. The CDR3 region has the DNA TGCGCCAGCAGCCCCGGACAGCTAGGATCTAACTATGGCTACACCTTC.

This clonotype was counted ten times or more. The CDR3 spells CASSDPHGSSDTQYF. For the CDR3, the DNA is TGTGCCAGCAGTGACCCCCATGGGAGCTCAGATACGCAGTATTTT. This chain connects TRBV6-4 to TRBJ2-3, with D maybe TRBD2 (5 bases). The CDR3 loop spans 15 amino acids. Trimming took off 2 bases at V and 4 bases at J, with 13 bases between the two ends. Germline V CDR1 and CDR2: MRHNA, SNTAGT.

Ten or more counts support this clonotype. V and J are TRBV7-9 and TRBJ1-2; 10 nucleotides match TRBD1. The CDR3 is 19 amino acids. V shed 5 bases and J 5 bases; nucleotides not matched to a gene: 20. CDR1 and CDR2 from the germline V gene are SEHNR and FQNEAQ (reference sequence). The CDR3 DNA reads TGTGCCAGCAGCCCGACCCAGATCCCCCCGCGGACAGGGGGTTATGGCTACACCTTC. Protein: CASSPTQIPPRTGGYGYTF.

By proportion, this clonotype is medium-sized. The chain combines TRBV18 with TRBJ1-1, with D unclear. The CDR3 loop spans 14 amino acids. Trimming removed 3 bases from V and 1 base from J, with 9 bases in between. Germline V lookup: CDR1 KGHSH, CDR2 LQKENI. For the CDR3, the DNA is TGTGCCAGCTCACCCGGTACGGGGAACACTGAAGCTTTCTTT. This translates into CASSPGTGNTEAFF. The whole variable domain, filled in from reference TRBV18 and TRBJ1-1, reads NAGVMQNPRHLVRRRGQEARLRCSPMKGHSHVYWYRQLPEEGLKFMVYLQKENIIDESGMPKERFSAEFPKEGPSILRIQQVVRGDSAAYFCASSPGTGNTEAFFGQGTRLTVV.

The table lists this clonotype with many counts. This chain uses TRBV7-2 with TRBJ1-5, with D maybe TRBD1 (5 bases). The germline gives CDR1 SGHTA, CDR2 FQGNSA. The V end was cut by 1 base, the J end by 4 bases, with 17 bases between. CDR3 size: 17 residues. The CDR3 DNA follows: TGTGCCAGCAGCTTAGTCGGGGTCAGGGAGGGAAATCAGCCCCAGCATTTT. Translated: CASSLVGVREGNQPQHF.

In its sample, this clonotype is medium-sized. The chain has TRBV20-1 and TRBJ1-5; D is unresolved. V lost 1 base to trimming and J lost 6 bases, with 13 bases between them. The length of the CDR3 is 14 residues. Per germline, CDR1 DFQATT and CDR2 SNEGSKA (reference sequence). In nucleotides, the CDR3 is TGCAGTGCTAGAGTGGGGTCGGAAGGTCAGCCCCAGCATTTT. It translates to CSARVGSEGQPQHF.

This clonotype showed up many times. The rearrangement uses TRBV25-1 and TRBJ1-1; TRBD1 might be the D (5 bases). V was trimmed by 4 bases and J by 2 bases, leaving 11 bases between them. CDR3 length: 14 amino acids. The V gene's germline CDR1 is MGHDK and CDR2 SYGVNS. CDR3 nucleotide sequence: TGTGCCAGCAGTGTAGGCACAGGAAACACTGAAGCTTTCTTT. This sequence encodes CASSVGTGNTEAFF. Looking up the rest from reference TRBV25-1 and TRBJ1-1 gives the full variable domain: EADIYQTPRYLVIGTGKKITLECSQTMGHDKMYWYQQDPGMELHLIHYSYGVNSTEKGDLSSESTVSRIRTEHFPLTLESARPSHTSQYLCASSVGTGNTEAFFGQGTRLTVV.

The chain employs TRBV7-2 and TRBJ2-5, with a possible D match to TRBD2 (6 bases). The CDR3 consists of 14 residues. The V end was cut by 7 bases, the J end by 4 bases, with 16 bases between. CDR1 and CDR2 from the germline V gene are SGHTA and FQGNSA. CDR3 residues: CASTWRGRTETQYF. CDR3 nucleotide sequence: TGTGCCAGCACCTGGAGGGGCAGGACAGAGACCCAGTACTTC.

This clonotype was picked up many times. This chain links TRBV5-6 with TRBJ1-1, with D possibly TRBD1 on 6 matching bases. Germline V gene sequence: CDR1 SGHDT, CDR2 YYEEEE. The V end was cut by 5 bases, the J end by 1 base, with 15 bases between. The CDR3 loop spans 15 amino acids. This chain's CDR3 is CASRPVDSQNTEAFF. The CDR3 nucleotides are TGTGCCAGCAGGCCGGTGGACAGCCAGAACACTGAAGCTTTCTTT.

By share, this clonotype ranks as medium-sized. The V gene is TRBV24-1, the J gene TRBJ2-5, with TRBD1 matching 7 bases. Germline CDR1 and CDR2: KGHDR and SFDVKD. The CDR3 covers 15 residues. V lost 3 bases to trimming and J lost 0 bases; unmatched junction nucleotides: 3. CDR3 sequence: CATSDMDRNQETQYF. CDR3 DNA sequence: TGTGCCACCAGTGATATGGACAGGAACCAAGAGACCCAGTACTTC.

This clonotype was recorded many times. The chain carries TRBV29-1 and TRBJ1-1; TRBD1 aligns across 9 bases. After removal of 7 bases from V and 10 bases from J, the junction contained 10 bases not matched to a gene. CDR1 is SQVTM, CDR2 ANQGSEA, per germline. The CDR3 is made up of 12 amino acids. The CDR3 DNA is TGCAGCGCCCAGGGACAGGGAGGCCGAGCTTTCTTT. Translating it yields CSAQGQGGRAFF.